Below are 28 T cell receptor beta chains sequenced from a single sample in a study of blood T cell repertoires in COVID-19. Using immunoSEQ multiplex PCR, the repertoire was profiled, and TCRdb retains in-frame clones only, with some absent. The table has 200,000 to 250,000 clones, around 90% seen once. Material for sequencing was PBMCs or T cells enriched from blood (not recorded which). The source of these receptors is a woman aged 45-65 years with acute COVID-19.

The chain combines TRBV15 with TRBJ2-1; 7 nucleotides align to TRBD2. Germline V CDR1 and CDR2: LNHNV, YYDKDF (reference sequence). V shed 5 bases and J 1 base; nucleotides not matched to a gene: 5. This CDR3 is built from 15 residues. DNA for the CDR3: TGTGCCACCAGCGGCGGGAGCGGGTCCTACAATGAGCAGTTCTTC. Encoded protein: CATSGGSGSYNEQFF.

The chain uses TRBV3-1 (or the pseudogene TRBV3-2) and TRBJ1-2; D not certain. There are 14 residues in the CDR3. Germline values: CDR1 LGHDT, CDR2 YNNKEL (reference sequence). Trimming removed 5 bases from V and 3 bases from J, with 13 bases in between. DNA for the CDR3: TGTGCCAGCAGCTTACGGGTTTCGGACTATGGCTACACCTTC. Amino acid sequence: CASSLRVSDYGYTF.

CDR3 amino acids: CASSEIRTSGRASYEQYF. In DNA, the CDR3 is TGTGCCAGCAGCGAGATCAGGACTAGCGGGAGAGCGTCCTACGAGCAGTACTTC. The chain links TRBV6-2 or TRBV6-3 to TRBJ2-7; 13 nucleotides line up with TRBD2. This CDR3 spans 18 amino acids. The germline CDR1 and CDR2 sequences are MNHEY and SVGEGT. The V gene end was trimmed by 6 bases and the J gene end by 1 base; junction bases not matched to a gene: 12.

The V call is TRBV4-1, the J call TRBJ2-7; 7 bases agree with TRBD2. V shed 1 base, J shed 6 bases, and the junction held 3 bases outside the gene matches. This CDR3 is built from 13 residues. Germline V lookup: CDR1 MGHRA, CDR2 YSYEKL. CDR3 bases: TGCGCCAGCAGCCAAGGGGGGGGACTCGAGCAGTACTTC. It codes for CASSQGGGLEQYF.

This clone was observed a single time. The gene calls are TRBV27 and TRBJ2-3, with D maybe TRBD2 (6 bases). Per the germline V gene, CDR1 is MNHEY and CDR2 is SMNVEV (reference sequence). The ends were cut back, 5 bases at V and 6 bases at J, with 6 bases in the middle. The CDR3 consists of 11 residues. The CDR3 sequence is CASSRGDTQYF. Written as DNA, the CDR3 is TGTGCCAGCAGTCGGGGGGATACGCAGTATTTT.

The CDR3: CASTPRELTGELFF. CDR3 DNA: TGTGCCAGCACCCCACGGGAGCTTACCGGGGAGCTGTTTTTT. The chain recombines TRBV2 with TRBJ2-2; D perhaps matches TRBD2 (6 bases). CDR3 length: 14 residues. The germline V gene encodes CDR1 SNHLY and CDR2 FYNNEI. V was trimmed by 7 bases and J by 5 bases, leaving 14 bases between them.

This rearrangement joins TRBV5-1 to TRBJ2-5; 10 nucleotides align to TRBD2. Per the germline V gene, CDR1 is SGHRS and CDR2 is YFSETQ. The CDR3 consists of 15 residues. With 0 bases clipped from V and 4 bases from J, the junction kept 3 bases outside the gene matches. CDR3 in DNA: TGCGCCAGCAGCTTGGCACTAGCGGGGAGAGAGACCCAGTACTTC. Translation gives CASSLALAGRETQYF.

The V gene is TRBV27, the J gene TRBJ2-4, with D tentatively TRBD1 (6 bases). V lost 6 bases and J lost 5, with 20 bases in between. The CDR3 spans 16 residues. CDR1 and CDR2 (germline): MNHEY, SMNVEV (reference sequence). The CDR3 nucleotides read TGTGCCAGCAGACCCTGGGGGCGACCTGGGGAAAACATTCAGTACTTC. Translation gives CASRPWGRPGENIQYF.

This clone was detected once. The junction departs from germline at one end; a sequencing error may be responsible. The chain employs TRBV9 and TRBJ2-3, with D unclear. This CDR3 has 15 residues. CDR1 is SGDLS and CDR2 is YYNGEE in the germline V gene. DNA of the CDR3: TGTGCCAGCAGCGTAGGTGGTTTTGGCACAGTTACGCAGTATTTT. As protein: CASSVGGFGTVTQYF.

J is TRBJ1-3 and V is TRBV11-2; D may be TRBD1 (6 bases). The V end was cut by 2 bases, the J end by 1 base, with 21 bases between. Germline V gene sequence: CDR1 SGHAT, CDR2 FQNNGV. The CDR3 is 19 amino acids. The CDR3 DNA reads as TGTGCCAGCAGCTTATATCCAGGGGCAGTTTCCCTATCTGGAAACACCATATATTTT. It specifies CASSLYPGAVSLSGNTIYF.

The CDR3: CASSPRCCRGAGANVLTF. For the CDR3, the DNA is TGTGCCAGCAGCCCCCGATGTTGTCGGGGGGCTGGGGCCAACGTCCTGACTTTC. The chain employs TRBV11-3 and TRBJ2-6, with 7 bases aligning to TRBD2. Germline V CDR1 and CDR2: SGHNT, YENEEA. The CDR3 loop spans 18 amino acids. Trimming cost V 5 bases and J 2 bases; bases outside gene matches: 12.

Comments on this clone: The identical CDR3 is also encoded by other nucleotide sequences in the sample. The chain recombines TRBV27 with TRBJ2-7, with 8 bases that match TRBD2. Germline V gene data show CDR1 as MNHEY and CDR2 as SMNVEV (reference sequence). V shed 8 bases, J shed 2 bases, and the junction held 11 bases outside the gene matches. The CDR3 totals 15 residues. The CDR3 reads CASSLRSGRAYEQYF. DNA of the CDR3: TGTGCCAGCTCGCTGAGAAGCGGGAGAGCCTACGAGCAGTACTTC.

The V call is TRBV18, the J call TRBJ2-2, with unresolved D. V shed 3 bases and J shed 5 bases, with 10 bases lying between them. Germline V gene data show CDR1 as KGHSH and CDR2 as LQKENI. The CDR3 extends over 14 amino acids. CDR3 in amino acids: CASSPGFGTGELFF. DNA for the CDR3: TGTGCCAGCTCACCCGGGTTTGGTACCGGGGAGCTGTTTTTT. The entire variable domain, with the rest obtained from reference TRBV18 and TRBJ2-2, is as follows: NAGVMQNPRHLVRRRGQEARLRCSPMKGHSHVYWYRQLPEEGLKFMVYLQKENIIDESGMPKERFSAEFPKEGPSILRIQQVVRGDSAAYFCASSPGFGTGELFFGEGSRLTVL.

The chain recombines TRBV13 with TRBJ1-4, with D uncertain. V lost 2 bases and J 6 bases, leaving 10 bases between the germline ends. Germline loops: CDR1 PRHDT, CDR2 FYEKMQ (reference sequence). The CDR3 runs 14 residues. Here the CDR3 DNA reads TGTGCCAGCAGCTTACGCCAAGCGGATGAAAAACTGTTTTTT. Translated: CASSLRQADEKLFF.

The chain employs TRBV29-1 and TRBJ2-7, with D maybe TRBD1 (5 bases). V lost 4 bases and J 2 bases, leaving 12 bases between the germline ends. The CDR3 covers 13 residues. The germline V gene encodes CDR1 SQVTM and CDR2 ANQGSEA. The CDR3 sequence: CSVAGDSTYEQYF. As DNA, the CDR3 is TGCAGCGTTGCTGGTGACAGCACCTACGAGCAGTACTTC.

The chain recombines TRBV7-2 with TRBJ2-1; the match to TRBD2 covers 11 bases. This CDR3 spans 14 amino acids. V was pared by 3 bases and J by 6 bases, with 1 base of the junction left unmatched. Germline V lookup: CDR1 SGHTA, CDR2 FQGNSA. DNA for the CDR3: TGTGCCAGCAGCTTTACTAGCGGGAGCAATGAGCAGTTCTTC. Translated, it gives CASSFTSGSNEQFF.

The V and J genes are TRBV9 and TRBJ2-1, with a tentative D call TRBD1 (6 bases). Germline V gives CDR1 SGDLS, CDR2 YYNGEE. Trimming pared 3 bases from V and 0 bases from J, leaving 10 bases between. This CDR3 has 15 residues. CDR3 region: CASSAGTSSYNEQFF. The CDR3 nucleotides are TGTGCCAGCAGCGCCGGGACAAGCTCCTACAATGAGCAGTTCTTC. The full variable domain, rest sourced from reference TRBV9 and TRBJ2-1, is DSGVTQTPKHLITATGQRVTLRCSPRSGDLSVYWYQQSLDQGLQFLIQYYNGEERAKGNILERFSAQQFPDLHSELNLSSLELGDSALYFCASSAGTSSYNEQFFGPGTRLTVL.

The chain recombines TRBV7-8 with TRBJ1-4; D unresolved. In germline, CDR1 is SGHVS, CDR2 FQNEAQ. The V gene lost 4 bases and the J gene lost 4 bases, with 7 bases spanning the gap. The length of the CDR3 is 13 residues. The CDR3 protein is CASSSNLNEKLFF. CDR3 nucleotides: TGTGCCAGCAGCTCTAATCTTAATGAAAAACTGTTTTTT. The entire variable domain, with the rest obtained from reference TRBV7-8 and TRBJ1-4, is as follows: GAGVSQSPRYKVAKRGQDVALRCDPISGHVSLFWYQQALGQGPEFLTYFQNEAQLDKSGLPSDRFFAERPEGSVSTLKIQRTQQEDSAVYLCASSSNLNEKLFFGSGTQLSVL.

The chain combines TRBV5-1 with TRBJ1-5; the match to TRBD1 covers 9 bases. This CDR3 has 15 residues. In germline, CDR1 is SGHRS, CDR2 YFSETQ. V was pared by 0 bases and J by 9 bases, with 7 bases of the junction left unmatched. The CDR3 coding sequence is TGCGCCAGCAGCTTGGGGACAGGGGTTGAGGGGCCCCAGCATTTT. Its translation: CASSLGTGVEGPQHF. Full variable domain (remainder filled in from reference TRBV5-1 and TRBJ1-5): KAGVTQTPRYLIKTRGQQVTLSCSPISGHRSVSWYQQTPGQGLQFLFEYFSETQRNKGNFPGRFSGRQFSNSRSEMNVSTLELGDSALYLCASSLGTGVEGPQHFGDGTRLSIL.

The chain combines TRBV7-9 with TRBJ2-1; weak D call: TRBD2 (6 bases). The CDR3 loop spans 15 amino acids. Deletions cut 5 bases from V and 8 bases from J, with 19 bases between. The germline gives CDR1 SEHNR, CDR2 FQNEAQ (reference sequence). The CDR3 reads CASSQSGSVADEQFF. CDR3 DNA: TGTGCCAGCAGCCAATCCGGGTCGGTAGCGGATGAGCAGTTCTTC.

This clone was observed a single time. This chain uses TRBV9 with TRBJ2-1; D is perhaps TRBD1 (7 bases). Trimming took off 4 bases at V and 14 bases at J, with 19 bases between the two ends. This CDR3 comprises 13 residues. From germline, CDR1 is SGDLS and CDR2 YYNGEE. CDR3 sequence reads: CASSTRDQGGKFF. For the CDR3, the DNA is TGTGCCAGCAGCACCCGGGATCAGGGGGGTAAGTTCTTC.

In its sample, this clone was seen once. The chain combines TRBV10-3 with TRBJ2-3, with 9 bases matching TRBD2. There are 17 residues in the CDR3. The germline CDR1 and CDR2 sequences are ENHRY and SYGVKD. V trimming: 0 bases; J trimming: 2 bases; junction bases outside the gene matches: 6. CDR3 residues: CAISESETSGITDTQYF. As DNA, the CDR3 is TGTGCCATCAGTGAGTCTGAGACTAGCGGTATCACAGATACGCAGTATTTT.

The CDR3 bases are TGTGCCAGCTCACCTCAGGAGACAGTGCTGGGTGAGCAGTTCTTC. Its translation is CASSPQETVLGEQFF. The chain recombines TRBV18 with TRBJ2-1; maybe TRBD1 (5 bases). The CDR3 has 15 amino acids. The germline V gene has CDR1 KGHSH and CDR2 LQKENI. V was shortened by 3 bases and J by 9 bases, with 18 bases between the two germline ends.

The chain links TRBV9 to TRBJ2-3; no firm D call. This CDR3 has 13 residues. Trimming shortened V by 7 bases and J by 2 bases, and 11 bases separated the two germline ends. Germline values: CDR1 SGDLS, CDR2 YYNGEE. CDR3 DNA: TGTGCCAGCGGAGACGTTTCCACAGATACGCAGTATTTT. Protein product: CASGDVSTDTQYF.

This chain joins TRBV5-4 and TRBJ2-7, with 10 nucleotides matching TRBD1. CDR3 length equals 14 residues. The V gene's germline CDR1 is SGHNT and CDR2 YYREEE (reference sequence). Germline trimming cut 6 bases from V and 6 bases from J; bases unmatched to any gene: 9. CDR3 coding DNA: TGTGCCAGCATGTCCCGGGACAGGGGATCCGAGCAGTACTTC. This encodes CASMSRDRGSEQYF.

This chain joins TRBV18 and TRBJ2-5; possible D gene TRBD2, 6 bases. Germline loops: CDR1 KGHSH, CDR2 LQKENI. This CDR3 has 15 amino acids. Trimming shortened V by 2 bases and J by 2 bases, and 12 bases separated the two germline ends. CDR3 nucleotides: TGTGCCAGCTCACCAAGCCTAGCGCAGCAAGAGACCCAGTACTTC. Protein sequence: CASSPSLAQQETQYF.

The rearrangement links TRBV6-1 to TRBJ1-2; perhaps TRBD1 as D (6 bases). Germline loops: CDR1 MNHNS, CDR2 SASEGT. Trimming stripped 2 bases from V and 4 bases from J, with 8 bases between. This CDR3 region has 13 residues. CDR3 amino acids: CASSEIQGYGYTF. In nucleotides, the CDR3 is TGTGCCAGCAGTGAAATACAGGGCTATGGCTACACCTTC.

This chain connects TRBV6-5 to TRBJ1-1; TRBD1 agrees at 7 bases. Germline V CDR1 and CDR2: MNHEY, SVGAGI. This CDR3 comprises 13 residues. V shed 5 bases and J 8 bases; nucleotides not matched to a gene: 8. The CDR3 here is CASSPRTGEEAFF. CDR3 nucleotide sequence: TGTGCCAGCAGTCCCAGAACAGGGGAGGAAGCTTTCTTT.